This T cell receptor beta chain was identified during a study of T cells in Graves' hyperthyroidism and ophthalmopathy. This clonotype has a handful of counts. Its antigen is not identified. It was uncontrolled infection, other autoimmune disease, pregnancy or lactation that excluded patients. Study-level findings and limits: Appearing also in blood were most of the thyroid clonotypes expanded above 0.001. From stable hyperthyroidism, ophthalmopathy was set apart by a 13 V-J model.

Trimming removed 8 bases at V and 5 bases at J, with 19 bases between. Germline V gives CDR1 WNHNN, CDR2 SYGVQD (reference sequence). The CDR3 sequence is 15 residues long. Amplification targeted TCR beta CDR3 regions from RNA transcripts. The HTBI set primed first-round TCR CDR3 RT-PCR. TCRdb independently ran MiXCR on the multiplex PCR reads; one entry per CDR3 protein. In the table there are 660,000 or so distinct CDR3 sequences, around 21% of which are singletons. Source material: blood. The TCR sequence derives from a man aged 30-40 years with Graves' ophthalmopathy. The V gene is TRBV10-1, the J gene TRBJ1-5; D call uncertain. CDR3 loop: CASRNTPEGYQPQHF. In nucleotides, the CDR3 is TGCGCCAGCCGCAACACCCCCGAGGGATATCAGCCCCAGCATTTT.